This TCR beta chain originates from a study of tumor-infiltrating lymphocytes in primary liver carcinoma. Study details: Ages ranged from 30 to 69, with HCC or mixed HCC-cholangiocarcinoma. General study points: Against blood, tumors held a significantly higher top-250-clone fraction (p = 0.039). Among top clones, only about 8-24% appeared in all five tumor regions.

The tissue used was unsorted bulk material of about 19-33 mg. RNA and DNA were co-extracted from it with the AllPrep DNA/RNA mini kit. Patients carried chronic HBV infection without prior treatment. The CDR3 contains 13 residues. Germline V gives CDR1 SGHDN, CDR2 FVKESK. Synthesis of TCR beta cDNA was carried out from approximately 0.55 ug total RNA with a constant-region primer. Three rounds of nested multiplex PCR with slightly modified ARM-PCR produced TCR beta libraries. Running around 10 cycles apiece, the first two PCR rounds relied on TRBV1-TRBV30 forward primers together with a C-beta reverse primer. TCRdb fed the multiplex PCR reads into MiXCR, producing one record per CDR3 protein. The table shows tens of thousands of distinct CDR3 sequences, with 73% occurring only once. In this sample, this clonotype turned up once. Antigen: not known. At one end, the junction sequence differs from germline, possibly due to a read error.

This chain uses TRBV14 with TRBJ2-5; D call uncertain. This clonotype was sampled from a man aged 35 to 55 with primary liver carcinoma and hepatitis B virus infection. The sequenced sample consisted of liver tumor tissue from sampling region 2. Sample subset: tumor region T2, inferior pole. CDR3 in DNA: TGTGCCAGCTGCCAAGATAATTCCGAGACTCAGTACTTC. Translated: CASCQDNSETQYF.